The 5 T cell receptor beta chains reported below all come from one sample, sequenced in a study of blood T cells in healthy people across ages. PCR was performed a second time for roughly 7 to 11 cycles using a sample-barcoded 5' primer and a J-beta primer mix. TCRdb processed the 5' RACE reads anew with MiXCR; each CDR3 protein has one entry. Among 450,000 to 700,000 distinct CDR3 sequences listed, 27% were seen once. Material for sequencing was blood. These receptors originate from a woman aged 70-85 years in good health.

This clonotype was seen a handful of times. V gene TRBV7-2 combines with J gene TRBJ2-5; weak D call: TRBD1 (6 bases). The V gene lost 5 bases and the J gene lost 1 base, with 17 bases spanning the gap. From germline, CDR1 is SGHTA and CDR2 FQGNSA. The length of the CDR3 is 16 residues. The CDR3 reads CASSAPVQGIQETQYF. The CDR3 DNA is TGTGCCAGCAGCGCCCCCGTCCAGGGGATCCAAGAGACCCAGTACTTC.

This clonotype occurred a few times. The chain links TRBV4-2 to TRBJ1-1; 7 nucleotides line up with TRBD1. The J segment lost 5 bases and the V segment lost 0 bases, leaving 6 bases of the junction unmatched. CDR3 size: 15 residues. Looked up from germline, CDR1 is LGHNA and CDR2 is YNFKEQ. The CDR3, as DNA: TGTGCCAGCAGCCAAGATCGGCAGGGGGGAACTGAAGCTTTCTTT. It translates to CASSQDRQGGTEAFF.

This sequence joins TRBV12-3 or TRBV12-4 and TRBJ2-1; either TRBD1 or TRBD2 may supply D (6 bases each). This CDR3 has 14 residues. Trimming stripped 4 bases from V and 8 bases from J, with 15 bases between. The CDR3 DNA reads TGTGCCAGCAGTTCCCGGGGGCGAGGCGATGAGCAGTTCTTC. This sequence encodes CASSSRGRGDEQFF.

This clonotype was found many times. The chain uses TRBV3-1 and TRBJ1-4; D is ambiguous. Trimming cost V 4 bases and J 8 bases, with 17 bases left between them. The CDR3 is made up of 15 amino acids. Per the germline V gene, CDR1 is LGHDT and CDR2 is YNNKEL (reference sequence). As DNA, the CDR3 is TGTGCCAGCAGCCTCCGCGCAACTAGAGGGGAAAAACTGTTTTTT. It codes for CASSLRATRGEKLFF.

This chain joins TRBV25-1 and TRBJ1-6; possible D gene TRBD1, 6 bases. Per the germline V gene, CDR1 is MGHDK and CDR2 is SYGVNS. The CDR3 is 14 amino acids. V lost 2 bases, J lost 7 bases, and 9 bases lay in between. CDR3 amino acids: CASSERGANSPLHF. The CDR3 bases are TGTGCCAGCAGTGAACGGGGGGCGAATTCACCCCTCCACTTT.